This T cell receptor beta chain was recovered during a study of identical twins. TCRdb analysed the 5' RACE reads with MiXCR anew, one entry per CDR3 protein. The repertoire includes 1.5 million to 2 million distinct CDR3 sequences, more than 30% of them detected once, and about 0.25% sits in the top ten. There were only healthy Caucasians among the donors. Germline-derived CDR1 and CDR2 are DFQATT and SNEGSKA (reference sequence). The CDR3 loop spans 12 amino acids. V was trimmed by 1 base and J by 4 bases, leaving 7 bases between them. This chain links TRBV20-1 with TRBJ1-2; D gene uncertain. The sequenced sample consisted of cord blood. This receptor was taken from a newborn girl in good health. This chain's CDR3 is CSARVESYGYTF. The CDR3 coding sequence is TGCAGTGCTAGAGTCGAGAGCTATGGCTACACCTTC.